One and the same sample provided the 25 T cell receptor beta chains below, sequenced in a study of identical twins. A single record per CDR3 protein comes from TCRdb applying MiXCR to the 5' RACE reads. The sample yields 240,000 or so distinct CDR3 sequences, 8% to 11% seen once. What was sequenced was memory T cells sorted from blood. The receptors shown here come from a man in his fifties in good health.

This clonotype was seen more than once but under ten times. The V and J genes are TRBV5-1 and TRBJ1-6, with TRBD1 matching over 10 bases. The CDR3 sequence is 14 residues long. The J segment lost 8 bases and the V segment lost 4 bases, leaving 3 bases of the junction unmatched. The germline CDR1 and CDR2 sequences are SGHRS and YFSETQ. The CDR3, as DNA: TGCGCCAGCAGCCGAGGGACAGGGGATTCACCCCTCCACTTT. Translating it yields CASSRGTGDSPLHF.

This clonotype has a count of ten or more. The J gene is TRBJ1-4, the V gene TRBV7-9; possibly TRBD1 for D (5 bases). The CDR3 is 15 residues long. From germline, CDR1 is SEHNR and CDR2 FQNEAQ (reference sequence). Trimming removed 6 bases at V and 3 bases at J, with 14 bases between. The CDR3 bases are TGTGCCAGCAGTCCAGGACGGACACCTAATGAAAAACTGTTTTTT. This gives the protein CASSPGRTPNEKLFF.

This clonotype turned up a few times. The chain uses TRBV4-3 and TRBJ2-2; D gene ambiguous. The CDR3 length is 16 residues. V was trimmed by 0 bases and J by 0 bases, leaving 8 bases between them. CDR1 LGHNA and CDR2 YSLEER come from the germline V gene. This CDR3 reads CASSQDASANTGELFF. The CDR3, as DNA: TGCGCCAGCAGCCAAGACGCCAGCGCGAACACCGGGGAGCTGTTTTTT.

Notes on this clonotype: A much bigger clone sits one base away, suggesting this may be a read error. The chain uses TRBV5-1 and TRBJ2-5; D possibly matches TRBD1 or TRBD2 (6 bases each). Germline CDR1 and CDR2: SGHRS and YFSETQ. This CDR3 spans 14 amino acids. CDR3 residues: CASSLVAGQETLYF. The CDR3 nucleotides are TGCGCCAGCAGCTTGGTGGCGGGACAAGAGACCCTGTACTTC.

This sequence joins TRBV5-4 and TRBJ1-2; unclear D gene. The CDR3 consists of 15 residues. The germline gives CDR1 SGHNT, CDR2 YYREEE (reference sequence). V lost 4 bases, J lost 4 bases, and 17 bases lay in between. In DNA form, the CDR3 reads TGTGCCAGCAGCCCGGCCGGGGAGGGTCCCTATGGCTACACCTTC. This sequence encodes CASSPAGEGPYGYTF.

This clonotype was seen at least ten times. The chain uses TRBV20-1 and TRBJ2-7, with D possibly being TRBD2 (5 bases). CDR3 length equals 13 residues. V lost 0 bases, J lost 3 bases, and 9 bases lay in between. Looked up from germline, CDR1 is DFQATT and CDR2 is SNEGSKA (reference sequence). CDR3 nucleotides: TGCAGTGCTAGAGATGCAGGAGGCTACGAGCAGTACTTC. Translating gives CSARDAGGYEQYF.

This clonotype was recorded many times. The chain joins TRBV5-1 to TRBJ2-7; D possibly uses TRBD1 or TRBD2 (5 bases each). This CDR3 spans 15 amino acids. The germline CDR1 and CDR2 sequences are SGHRS and YFSETQ. Trimming shortened V by 1 base and J by 3 bases, and 14 bases separated the two germline ends. CDR3 DNA: TGCGCCAGCAGCTTGTTACGAGGGGCAAACTACGAGCAGTACTTC. It encodes CASSLLRGANYEQYF.

The rearrangement uses TRBV5-5 and TRBJ2-7; no reliable D call. Trimming pared 0 bases from V and 7 bases from J, leaving 8 bases between. Germline CDR1 reads SGHKS; CDR2 reads YYEKEE (reference sequence). This CDR3 spans 12 amino acids. CDR3: CASSLAGDEQYF. In DNA form, the CDR3 reads TGTGCCAGCAGCTTGGCGGGTGATGAGCAGTACTTC. Filled out from reference TRBV5-5 and TRBJ2-7, the complete variable domain reads DAGVTQSPTHLIKTRGQQVTLRCSPISGHKSVSWYQQVLGQGPQFIFQYYEKEERGRGNFPDRFSARQFPNYSSELNVNALLLGDSALYLCASSLAGDEQYFGPGTRLTVT.

This clonotype was detected ten times or more. This chain links TRBV12-3 or TRBV12-4 with TRBJ1-2; D is undetermined. With 6 bases removed from V and 0 bases from J, the gap between germline ends came to 8 bases. This CDR3 is built from 13 residues. The CDR3: CASSPGSNYGYTF. The CDR3 coding sequence is TGTGCCAGCAGCCCCGGATCTAACTATGGCTACACCTTC.

The chain is built from TRBV2 and TRBJ2-1, with 8 bases fitting TRBD2. V was pared by 5 bases and J by 8 bases, with 8 bases of the junction left unmatched. Germline lookup yields CDR1 SNHLY and CDR2 FYNNEI. This CDR3 spans 14 amino acids. The chain's CDR3 is CASSPPGLVDEQFF. The CDR3 DNA is TGTGCCAGCAGTCCCCCGGGACTAGTGGATGAGCAGTTCTTC.

The chain carries TRBV20-1 and TRBJ2-1; D is possibly TRBD2 (6 bases). The CDR3 sequence is 15 residues long. Per the germline V gene, CDR1 is DFQATT and CDR2 is SNEGSKA (reference sequence). V lost 7 bases to trimming and J lost 0 bases, with 16 bases between them. The CDR3 sequence: CSVFAFGSSYNEQFF. CDR3 DNA sequence: TGCAGTGTGTTTGCTTTCGGGAGCTCCTACAATGAGCAGTTCTTC.

This clonotype appeared many times. V and J are TRBV4-1 and TRBJ2-1; no definite D call. CDR3 length: 15 residues. V lost 3 bases and J 3 bases, leaving 12 bases between the germline ends. In germline, CDR1 is MGHRA, CDR2 YSYEKL. The CDR3, as DNA: TGCGCCAGCAGCCAGCTCGTGGGGATCTACAATGAGCAGTTCTTC. Translated: CASSQLVGIYNEQFF.

The J gene is TRBJ1-5, the V gene TRBV28; perhaps TRBD1 as D (6 bases). The CDR3 runs 16 residues. Germline lookup yields CDR1 MDHEN and CDR2 SYDVKM. The ends were cut back, 6 bases at V and 0 bases at J, with 15 bases in the middle. The chain's CDR3 is CASSRWTAYSNQPQHF. The CDR3 DNA reads as TGTGCCAGCAGCCGCTGGACAGCCTATAGCAATCAGCCCCAGCATTTT.

This clonotype was recorded at least ten times. The chain recombines TRBV24-1 with TRBJ2-1, with TRBD2 matching 7 bases. V shed 4 bases and J 9 bases; nucleotides not matched to a gene: 11. CDR1 and CDR2 (germline): KGHDR, SFDVKD. The CDR3 is 15 amino acids. CDR3 loop: CATSDRLRAGVEQFF. The CDR3 DNA follows: TGTGCCACCAGTGACCGGCTAAGGGCGGGGGTTGAGCAGTTCTTC.

The rearrangement uses TRBV5-6 and TRBJ2-3; 10 positions match TRBD1. Trimming cost V 2 bases and J 2 bases; bases outside gene matches: 11. This CDR3 contains 18 residues. Per the germline V gene, CDR1 is SGHDT and CDR2 is YYEEEE. The DNA of the CDR3 is TGTGCCAGCAGCTTACGGACAGGGGGATTTGTGGACACAGATACGCAGTATTTT. Amino acids: CASSLRTGGFVDTDTQYF.

The genes are TRBV29-1 and TRBJ2-5; D gene ambiguous. The CDR3 runs to 14 residues. V was cut by 4 bases and J by 7 bases, with 19 bases left in between. Germline V gene data show CDR1 as SQVTM and CDR2 as ANQGSEA. In nucleotides, the CDR3 is TGCAGCGTTGGAGCAGGCTCTCTCCGAGGGACCCAGTACTTC. The encoded protein is CSVGAGSLRGTQYF. Complete variable domain (other parts from reference TRBV29-1 and TRBJ2-5): SAVISQKPSRDICQRGTSLTIQCQVDSQVTMMFWYRQQPGQSLTLIATANQGSEATYESGFVIDKFPISRPNLTFSTLTVSNMSPEDSSIYLCSVGAGSLRGTQYFGPGTRLLVL.

This clonotype was picked up many times. This chain connects TRBV11-2 to TRBJ1-1; tentatively, D is TRBD1 (5 bases). Trimming left V 3 bases short and J 7 bases short, with 9 bases between. Germline CDR1 and CDR2: SGHAT and FQNNGV. The CDR3 covers 12 residues. CDR3 residues: CASSLGGYEAFF. The CDR3 coding sequence is TGTGCCAGCAGCTTGGGGGGATATGAAGCTTTCTTT.

The chain uses TRBV12-3 or TRBV12-4 and TRBJ2-1, with 7 bases fitting TRBD2. CDR3 size: 11 residues. V was clipped by 3 bases and J by 14 bases; unmatched bases: 4. CDR3 nucleotides: TGTGCCAGCAGTTTGGGCGGGAGAGAGTTCTTC. Translated: CASSLGGREFF.

This clonotype has just a few counts. V usage is TRBV6-2 or TRBV6-3 and J usage is TRBJ2-7, with 10 bases aligning to TRBD2. Germline values: CDR1 MNHEY, CDR2 SVGEGT. The CDR3 is 14 amino acids. Trimming removed 6 bases from V and 5 bases from J; junction bases left unmatched: 7. The CDR3 DNA reads as TGTGCCAGCAGATATCTAGCGGGAGACGACGAGCAGTACTTC. Protein sequence: CASRYLAGDDEQYF.

This clonotype was recorded at least ten times. The chain joins TRBV28 to TRBJ1-6; D is uncertain. V was shortened by 3 bases and J by 14 bases, with 14 bases between the two germline ends. Germline V gene data show CDR1 as MDHEN and CDR2 as SYDVKM. The CDR3 is 13 residues long. CDR3 nucleotide sequence: TGTGCCAGCAGTTTTGAGTCTTTGGGGTCCCTCCACTTT. Translated: CASSFESLGSLHF.

This clonotype was observed a few times. The chain recombines TRBV18 with TRBJ2-5, with a tentative D call TRBD2 (5 bases). V lost 2 bases and J 5 bases, leaving 9 bases between the germline ends. This CDR3 has 13 amino acids. The germline gives CDR1 KGHSH, CDR2 LQKENI. The CDR3 nucleotides read TGTGCCAGCTCACCAGCGGGTCCGGAGACCCAGTACTTC. Translation gives CASSPAGPETQYF.

This clonotype appeared a few times. The chain uses TRBV20-1 and TRBJ2-3; 11 bases match TRBD2. This CDR3 comprises 15 residues. The germline CDR1 and CDR2 sequences are DFQATT and SNEGSKA (reference sequence). Trimming took 6 bases from V and 4 from J; bases not matched to a gene: 9. The CDR3 reads CSATSGSQGPDTQYF. The CDR3 DNA sequence: TGCAGTGCCACTAGCGGGAGCCAAGGTCCAGATACGCAGTATTTT.

The chain is built from TRBV2 and TRBJ1-1; D possibly corresponds to TRBD1 (5 bases). Trimming removed 7 bases from V and 1 base from J, with 22 bases in between. The CDR3 is made up of 17 amino acids. Germline assignment: CDR1 SNHLY and CDR2 FYNNEI. CDR3 region: CASIGVGAGTTNTEAFF. In DNA form, the CDR3 reads TGTGCCAGCATCGGGGTTGGGGCAGGGACTACGAACACTGAAGCTTTCTTT.

This clonotype appeared a few times. The chain couples TRBV5-6 to TRBJ2-5; 14 nucleotides match TRBD2. V dropped 3 bases and J dropped 7; count of bases not matched to a gene: 5. CDR1 and CDR2 (germline): SGHDT, YYEEEE. The CDR3 runs 15 residues. The CDR3 region is CASSSGLAGGTTQYF. DNA for the CDR3: TGTGCCAGCAGCTCCGGACTAGCGGGAGGAACGACCCAGTACTTC.

This clonotype has more than one count but fewer than ten. The CDR3 nucleotides are TGTGCCTACGGACGGGGACAAGAGACCCAGTACTTC. This sequence encodes CAYGRGQETQYF. The rearrangement joins TRBV30 to TRBJ2-5; possible D gene TRBD2, 5 bases. In germline, CDR1 is GTSNPN, CDR2 SVGIG (reference sequence). The CDR3 runs 12 residues. The V end was cut by 7 bases, the J end by 2 bases, with 11 bases between.